This T cell receptor beta chain was sequenced in a study of T-cell reconstitution after alpha-beta-depleted transplantation in children. CDR3 length: 14 amino acids. The germline CDR1 and CDR2 sequences are LNHDA and SQIVND (reference sequence). V lost 5 bases and J lost 7, with 17 bases in between. Study outcomes and limitations: After transplant, high TCRbeta diversity at day 60 in some patients arose from surviving recipient T cells and thymic progenitors. Several hundred expanded graft clones reportedly supplied alpha-beta T cells about two months after transplant. Diversity and T-cell counts at one year after transplant derived mostly from new T cells.

Preparing the TCRbeta library involved the use of unique molecular identifiers. TCRdb processed the PCR reads anew with MiXCR; each CDR3 protein has one entry. The sample yields fewer than 550,000 distinct CDR3 sequences, 11% seen once. Worth noting for this clonotype: Its antigen is still unknown.

V is TRBV19 and J is TRBJ1-1; D is undetermined. The source was PBMCs, mostly from graft donor cells, collected 180 days after TCRalphabeta/CD19-depleted stem cell transplant. The clonotype originates from a female patient aged 2-15 years who had a stem cell transplant for aplastic anemia, so the T cells may come from the graft donor. The CDR3 is CASSRFGRAGEAFF. CDR3 sequence (DNA): TGTGCCAGTAGTCGGTTTGGTCGGGCAGGTGAAGCTTTCTTT.